One TCR beta chain is described in this entry. Its antigen is undetermined. The sample is drawn from a study of Tregs in tolerant kidney transplant recipients. Study results and limitations: This study did not directly address biological reproducibility. In tolerant patients, donor-specific Tregs outgrew total Tregs, suggesting antigen-driven expansion.

Generated by immunoSEQ multiplex PCR, the TCRdb table keeps only in-frame clones and is missing some. The data show 110,000 or so clones, almost 90% seen once. Unmatched junction bases numbered 9, after V lost 4 bases and J lost 3 bases. Germline assignment: CDR1 MNHNS and CDR2 SASEGT. The CDR3 loop spans 16 amino acids. The chain is built from TRBV6-1 and TRBJ1-3; 7 positions agree with TRBD1. The receptor was derived from a human donor who received a combined kidney and bone marrow transplant. The sequences come from CD4+ T cells from blood, collected before the transplant. The CDR3 DNA reads TGTGCCAGCAGTGTAGTTGGGACAGCCATTGGAAACACCATATATTTT. Its translation is CASSVVGTAIGNTIYF.